This T cell receptor (beta chain) was observed in a study of technical replicates of blood from a few donors. Some clones are missing from TCRdb's copy, which holds only in-frame ones; the method was immunoSEQ multiplex PCR. The sample yields tens of thousands of clones, roughly 94% seen once. This CDR3 is built from 14 residues. Trimming took off 4 bases at V and 1 base at J, with 11 bases between the two ends. This TCR derives from a human donor in good health. Material for sequencing was T cells isolated from PBMCs. The chain carries TRBV5-3 and TRBJ1-1, with unresolved D. TRBV5-3 is placed among ORFs of uncertain function. The CDR3 nucleotides are TGTGCCAGAAGCCAACGCGGAGGGAACACTGAAGCTTTCTTT. Encoded protein: CARSQRGGNTEAFF.